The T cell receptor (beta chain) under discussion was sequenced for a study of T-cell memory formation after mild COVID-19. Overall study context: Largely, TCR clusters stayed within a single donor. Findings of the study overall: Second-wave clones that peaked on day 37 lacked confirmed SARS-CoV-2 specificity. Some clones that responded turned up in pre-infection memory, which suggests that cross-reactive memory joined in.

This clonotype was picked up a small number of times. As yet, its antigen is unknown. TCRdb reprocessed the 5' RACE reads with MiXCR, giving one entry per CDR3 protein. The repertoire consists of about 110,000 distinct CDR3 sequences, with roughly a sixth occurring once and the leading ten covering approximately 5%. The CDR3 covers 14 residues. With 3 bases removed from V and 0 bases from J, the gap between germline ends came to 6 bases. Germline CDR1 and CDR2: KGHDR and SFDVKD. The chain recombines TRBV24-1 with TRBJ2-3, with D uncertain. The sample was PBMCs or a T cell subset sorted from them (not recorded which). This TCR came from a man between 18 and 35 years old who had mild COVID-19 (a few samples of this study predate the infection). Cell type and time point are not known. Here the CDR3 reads CATSDPASTDTQYF. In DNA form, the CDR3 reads TGTGCCACCAGTGATCCGGCGAGCACAGATACGCAGTATTTT.